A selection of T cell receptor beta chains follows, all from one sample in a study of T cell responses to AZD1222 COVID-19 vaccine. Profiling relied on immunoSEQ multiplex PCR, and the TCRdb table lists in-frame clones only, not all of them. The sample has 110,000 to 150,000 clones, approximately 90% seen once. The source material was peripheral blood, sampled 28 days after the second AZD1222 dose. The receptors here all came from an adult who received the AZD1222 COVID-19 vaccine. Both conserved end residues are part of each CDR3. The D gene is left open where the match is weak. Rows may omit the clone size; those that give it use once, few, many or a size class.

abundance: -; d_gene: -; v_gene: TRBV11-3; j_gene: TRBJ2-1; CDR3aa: CASSAERRSNEQFF; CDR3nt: TGTGCCAGCAGCGCCGAGCGGAGGTCCAATGAGCAGTTCTTC
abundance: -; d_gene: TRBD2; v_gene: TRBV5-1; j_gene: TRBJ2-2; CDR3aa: CASSLKGLAGTGELFF; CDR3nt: TGCGCCAGCAGCTTGAAGGGACTAGCGGGAACCGGGGAGCTGTTTTTT
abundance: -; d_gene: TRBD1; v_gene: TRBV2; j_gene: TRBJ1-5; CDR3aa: CASIEERGRQPQHF; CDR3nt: TGTGCCAGCATAGAGGAAAGGGGGCGGCAGCCCCAGCATTTT
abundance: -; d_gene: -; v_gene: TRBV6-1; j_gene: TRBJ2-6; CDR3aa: CASSALQLSGANVLTF; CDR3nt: TGTGCCAGCAGTGCTTTACAGCTCTCTGGGGCCAACGTCCTGACTTTC
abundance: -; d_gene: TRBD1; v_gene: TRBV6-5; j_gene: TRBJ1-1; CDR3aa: CASSRDSQAFF; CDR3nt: TGTGCCAGCAGTAGGGACAGCCAAGCTTTCTTT
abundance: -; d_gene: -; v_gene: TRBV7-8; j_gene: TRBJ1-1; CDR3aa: CASSLVGSQTEAFF; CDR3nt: TGTGCCAGCAGCTTAGTCGGTTCGCAGACTGAAGCTTTCTTT
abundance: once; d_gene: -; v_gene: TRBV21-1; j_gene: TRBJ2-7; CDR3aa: CASSKRELKGGAYEQYF; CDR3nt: TGTGCCAGCAGCAAACGTGAACTCAAAGGGGGGGCCTACGAGCAGTACTTC
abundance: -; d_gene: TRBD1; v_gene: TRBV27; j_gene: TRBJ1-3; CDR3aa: CASSRTGAGNTIYF; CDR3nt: TGTGCCAGCAGCAGGACAGGGGCTGGAAACACCATATATTTT
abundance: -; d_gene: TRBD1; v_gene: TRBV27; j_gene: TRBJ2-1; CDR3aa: CASSSPRLTGSKAEFF; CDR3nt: TGTGCCAGCAGTTCCCCCCGACTGACAGGGTCTAAGGCGGAGTTCTTC
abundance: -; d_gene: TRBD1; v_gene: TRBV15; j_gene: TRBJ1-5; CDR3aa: CATSRGQGRQPQHF; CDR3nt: TGTGCCACCAGCAGAGGACAGGGACGCCAGCCCCAGCATTTT
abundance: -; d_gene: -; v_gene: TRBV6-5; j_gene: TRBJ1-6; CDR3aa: CASSYPGRDLHF; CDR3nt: TGTGCCAGCAGTTACCCGGGGAGGGACCTCCACTTT
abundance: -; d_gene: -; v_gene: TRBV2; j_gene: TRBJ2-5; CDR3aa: CASRGEETQYF; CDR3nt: TGTGCCAGCAGGGGGGAAGAGACCCAGTACTTC
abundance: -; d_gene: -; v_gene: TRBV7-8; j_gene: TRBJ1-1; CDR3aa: CASSFTETNTEAFF; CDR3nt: TGTGCCAGCAGCTTCACGGAGACGAACACTGAAGCTTTCTTT
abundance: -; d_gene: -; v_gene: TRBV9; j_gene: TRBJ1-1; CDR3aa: CASSASARYRPGAFF; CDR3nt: TGTGCCAGCAGTGCCTCGGCCCGATACAGGCCAGGGGCTTTCTTT
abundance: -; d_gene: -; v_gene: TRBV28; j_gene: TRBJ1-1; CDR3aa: CASSSGTPGEAFF; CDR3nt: TGTGCCAGCAGTTCCGGGACTCCTGGTGAAGCTTTCTTT
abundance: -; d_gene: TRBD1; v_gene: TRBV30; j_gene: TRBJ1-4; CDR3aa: CAWSVRGTVSPTNEKLFF; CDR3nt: TGTGCCTGGAGTGTACGGGGGACAGTAAGCCCAACTAATGAAAAACTGTTTTTT
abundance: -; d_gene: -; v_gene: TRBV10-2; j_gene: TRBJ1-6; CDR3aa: CASSSVRGEPLHF; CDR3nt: TGCGCCAGCAGCAGCGTGAGGGGCGAACCCCTCCACTTT
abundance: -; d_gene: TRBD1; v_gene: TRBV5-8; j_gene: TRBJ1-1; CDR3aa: CASSSGQLNTEAFF; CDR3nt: TGTGCCAGCAGCTCGGGACAGTTGAACACTGAAGCTTTCTTT
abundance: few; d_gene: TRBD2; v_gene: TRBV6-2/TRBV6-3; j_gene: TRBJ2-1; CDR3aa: CASSTSSGNYNEQFF; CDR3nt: TGTGCCAGCAGTACCTCTAGCGGTAATTACAATGAGCAGTTCTTC